This T cell receptor beta chain was recorded in a study of cytomegalovirus exposure and HLA in healthy donors. A multiplex PCR was run with 60 Vbeta primers and 13 Jbeta primers. The assay was immunoSEQ multiplex PCR, and TCRdb's table has in-frame clones only and misses some. Of over 100,000 clones listed, 55% to 75% are singletons. Notes on the study in general: According to reports, the classifier identified cytomegalovirus status with high specificity and sensitivity. In a later analysis, DRB1 alleles had the most associated TCRs; HLA-C alleles the fewest. Most observed TCR sequences were rare, whereas some public TCRs were detected in many donors.

The CDR3 extends over 14 amino acids. V gave up 8 bases and J gave up 0 bases, with 8 bases separating them. The germline V gene has CDR1 MNHEY and CDR2 SMNVEV (reference sequence). In this sample, this clone turned up a few times. Antigen specificity is unknown. This clonotype was obtained from a young man in good health and CMV-seropositive. Input material: PBMCs. The rearrangement links TRBV27 to TRBJ1-6, with D perhaps matching TRBD1 (6 bases). The CDR3 loop is CASPTGSYNSPLHF. The CDR3 DNA reads as TGTGCCAGCCCGACAGGCTCCTATAATTCACCCCTCCACTTT.